The entry below describes one TCR beta chain. Its antigen is unknown. The V end was cut by 3 bases, the J end by 8 bases, with 14 bases between. The V gene's germline CDR1 is LNHDA and CDR2 SQIVND (reference sequence). The CDR3 is 13 residues long. This record belongs to a study of OX40 agonist ivuxolimab in advanced cancers. Study background: Ivuxolimab, which patients received intravenously every 2 weeks, was dosed at 0.01 to 10 mg/kg. With a range of roughly 20 to 80, age averaged about 59 years, and 65% to 85% were male. Findings of the study overall: Some patients without response likewise showed low normalized clonal expansion.

Here immunoSEQ multiplex PCR was the method, and the copy in TCRdb shows in-frame clones only, minus some. Of about 150,000 clones listed, roughly 91% are singletons. On cycle 4 day 1 and cycle 7 day 1, as well as at baseline, blood was sampled. The receptor comes from an adult with an advanced solid tumor such as melanoma, head and neck, liver or kidney cancer. This rearrangement joins TRBV19 to TRBJ2-7, with D unresolved. The source material was CD4+ or CD8+ T cells sorted from blood, sampled in a trial of the OX40 agonist ivuxolimab. Here the CDR3 DNA reads TGTGCCAGTAGTATCTCCGGCCCCGTCAAGCAGTACTTC. It encodes CASSISGPVKQYF.